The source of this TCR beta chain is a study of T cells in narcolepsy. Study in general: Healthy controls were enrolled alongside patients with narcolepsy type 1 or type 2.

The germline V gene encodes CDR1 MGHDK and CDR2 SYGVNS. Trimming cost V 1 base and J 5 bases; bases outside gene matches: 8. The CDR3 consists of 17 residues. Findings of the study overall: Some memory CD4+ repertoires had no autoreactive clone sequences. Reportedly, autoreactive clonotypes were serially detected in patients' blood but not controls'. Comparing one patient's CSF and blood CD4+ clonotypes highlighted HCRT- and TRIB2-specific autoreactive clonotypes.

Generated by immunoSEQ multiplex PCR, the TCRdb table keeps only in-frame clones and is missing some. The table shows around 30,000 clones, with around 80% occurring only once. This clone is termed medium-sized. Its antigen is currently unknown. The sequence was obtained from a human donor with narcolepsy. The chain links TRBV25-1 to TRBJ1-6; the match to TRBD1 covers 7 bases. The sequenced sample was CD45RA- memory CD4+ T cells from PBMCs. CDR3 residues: CASSESLGGTDNSPLHF. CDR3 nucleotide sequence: TGTGCCAGCAGTGAATCTCTCGGGGGGACAGATAATTCACCCCTCCACTTT.